Below, 19 T cell receptor beta chains from the same sample are listed, as sequenced in a study of blood T cell repertoires in COVID-19. The protocol was immunoSEQ multiplex PCR, while the TCRdb copy is restricted to in-frame clones and leaves out a portion. The table lists approximately 260,000 clones, about 88% of them singletons. Sequenced sample: PBMCs or T cells enriched from blood (not recorded which). These receptors originate from a woman in her forties or fifties who had been exposed to COVID-19.

This clone was seen a handful of times. The rearrangement joins TRBV5-1 to TRBJ2-1; 9 positions agree with TRBD1. Trimming removed 0 bases from V and 8 bases from J; junction bases left unmatched: 6. Germline lookup yields CDR1 SGHRS and CDR2 YFSETQ. CDR3 length: 15 amino acids. CDR3 protein: CASSLVPGQGHEQFF. The CDR3 region has the DNA TGCGCCAGCAGCTTGGTGCCGGGACAGGGCCATGAGCAGTTCTTC.

CDR3 nucleotide sequence: TGTGCCAGCAGCAGTACGGACAGTCGTGCTGATACGCAGTATTTT. Translated: CASSSTDSRADTQYF. V and J are TRBV7-6 and TRBJ2-3; D perhaps matches TRBD1 (6 bases). Germline lookup yields CDR1 SGHVS and CDR2 FNYEAQ. V lost 5 bases and J 6 bases, leaving 18 bases between the germline ends. There are 15 residues in the CDR3.

This clone was counted between two and nine times. The chain is built from TRBV7-2 and TRBJ1-6; D possibly corresponds to TRBD1 (5 bases). The CDR3 is 14 amino acids. CDR1 and CDR2 from the germline V gene are SGHTA and FQGNSA. V lost 3 bases to trimming and J lost 10 bases, with 13 bases between them. The CDR3 DNA follows: TGTGCCAGCAGCTTTAGGGGAAGTTTGTCACCCCTCCACTTT. Residues: CASSFRGSLSPLHF.

In DNA form, the CDR3 reads TGTGCCTGGAGGGGAGCGACAGGGGAGGGGCGCGGCTACACCTTC. It is translated as CAWRGATGEGRGYTF. This chain connects TRBV30 to TRBJ1-2; 8 nucleotides line up with TRBD1. The germline CDR1 and CDR2 sequences are GTSNPN and SVGIG (reference sequence). This CDR3 contains 15 residues. V lost 3 bases and J lost 8; bases outside the gene matches: 14. The full variable domain, rest sourced from reference TRBV30 and TRBJ1-2, is SQTIHQWPATLVQPVGSPLSLECTVEGTSNPNLYWYRQAAGRGLQLLFYSVGIGQISSEVPQNLSASRPQDRQFILSSKKLLLSDSGFYLCAWRGATGEGRGYTFGSGTRLTVV.

This rearrangement joins TRBV2 to TRBJ2-5; D gene uncertain. The germline CDR1 and CDR2 sequences are SNHLY and FYNNEI. The CDR3 length is 13 residues. V was cut by 4 bases and J by 5 bases, with 11 bases left in between. CDR3 nucleotide sequence: TGTGCCAGCAGTGGTGGGCGTCTGGAGACCCAGTACTTC. This gives the protein CASSGGRLETQYF.

V and J are TRBV11-2 and TRBJ2-1; TRBD2 matches at 9 bases. Losses at the gene ends were 6 bases for V and 10 bases for J; bases not matched to a gene: 13. CDR3 length: 15 amino acids. Germline loops: CDR1 SGHAT, CDR2 FQNNGV. The CDR3 is CASRHGGRGGLEQFF. The CDR3, as DNA: TGTGCCAGCAGGCACGGCGGGCGGGGGGGCTTGGAGCAGTTCTTC.

The chain recombines TRBV19 with TRBJ1-1; D is uncertain. This CDR3 region has 13 residues. The germline gives CDR1 LNHDA, CDR2 SQIVND (reference sequence). Trimming removed 9 bases from V and 3 bases from J, with 14 bases in between. As DNA, the CDR3 is TGTGCCAGCGCGGGAATGAGGGACACTGAAGCTTTCTTT. Protein product: CASAGMRDTEAFF.

The V and J genes are TRBV18 and TRBJ1-3, with TRBD1 matching 8 bases. V trimming: 3 bases; J trimming: 0 bases; junction bases outside the gene matches: 1. CDR1 KGHSH and CDR2 LQKENI come from the germline V gene. This CDR3 has 15 residues. CDR3 sequence: CASSPGTGSGNTIYF. The DNA of the CDR3 is TGTGCCAGCTCACCGGGGACAGGCTCTGGAAACACCATATATTTT.

V usage is TRBV5-1 and J usage is TRBJ2-2; D might be TRBD2 (6 bases). Germline V gene sequence: CDR1 SGHRS, CDR2 YFSETQ. V lost 0 bases to trimming and J lost 0 bases, with 9 bases between them. The CDR3 has 16 residues. CDR3 amino acids: CASSLGAGSNTGELFF. In DNA, the CDR3 is TGCGCCAGCAGCTTGGGTGCGGGATCGAACACCGGGGAGCTGTTTTTT.

Notes on this clone: The same CDR3 is also encoded by other DNA sequences in this sample. V and J are TRBV9 and TRBJ1-1; D remains unclear. V was trimmed by 0 bases and J by 2 bases, leaving 8 bases between them. The CDR3 sequence is 14 residues long. CDR1 is SGDLS, CDR2 YYNGEE, per germline. CDR3 DNA: TGTGCCAGCAGCGTAGCCGGGGAAAACACTGAAGCTTTCTTT. Its protein product is CASSVAGENTEAFF.

The rearrangement uses TRBV18 and TRBJ2-7; D is uncertain. The CDR3 consists of 14 residues. V lost 2 bases to trimming and J lost 0 bases, with 8 bases between them. Germline V lookup: CDR1 KGHSH, CDR2 LQKENI. The DNA of the CDR3 is TGTGCCAGCTCACCAGCACAGAGCTCCTACGAGCAGTACTTC. This gives the protein CASSPAQSSYEQYF.

The genes are TRBV28 and TRBJ2-2, with D perhaps matching TRBD2 (5 bases). Germline V gene sequence: CDR1 MDHEN, CDR2 SYDVKM. This CDR3 has 13 residues. Trimming cost V 6 bases and J 3 bases, with 8 bases left between them. The CDR3 bases are TGTGCCAGCAGAGGCGGGTACACCGGGGAGCTGTTTTTT. As protein: CASRGGYTGELFF.

This clone has a single count. V and J are TRBV19 and TRBJ2-1, with unresolved D. The germline V and J ends were trimmed by 2 bases and 8 bases, with 16 bases remaining between them. The germline V gene has CDR1 LNHDA and CDR2 SQIVND (reference sequence). This CDR3 has 15 amino acids. CDR3 residues: CASSIKQSPWYEQFF. The CDR3 DNA is TGTGCCAGTAGTATAAAACAATCCCCATGGTATGAGCAGTTCTTC. Combining the CDR3 with reference TRBV19 and TRBJ2-1 gives the whole variable domain DGGITQSPKYLFRKEGQNVTLSCEQNLNHDAMYWYRQDPGQGLRLIYYSQIVNDFQKGDIAEGYSVSREKKESFPLTVTSAQKNPTAFYLCASSIKQSPWYEQFFGPGTRLTVL.

The V and J genes are TRBV27 and TRBJ2-3; D not resolved. Germline CDR1 MNHEY, CDR2 SMNVEV (reference sequence). The V gene lost 3 bases and the J gene lost 4 bases, with 11 bases spanning the gap. This CDR3 contains 14 residues. Here the CDR3 reads CASSFYSQADTQYF. The CDR3 DNA follows: TGTGCCAGCAGTTTCTACAGCCAGGCAGATACGCAGTATTTT.

The chain has TRBV18 and TRBJ1-3; D may be TRBD1 (6 bases). Germline loops: CDR1 KGHSH, CDR2 LQKENI. The V gene lost 6 bases and the J gene lost 0 bases, with 12 bases spanning the gap. This CDR3 region has 15 residues. CDR3 loop: CASSPAQGSGNTIYF. CDR3 nucleotides: TGTGCCAGCTCTCCGGCACAGGGCTCTGGAAACACCATATATTTT.

As DNA, the CDR3 is TGCGCCAGCAGCCAAGGGCTAGCGGGGGTGCCGTGGGAGACCCAGTACTTC. Translating it yields CASSQGLAGVPWETQYF. This rearrangement joins TRBV4-1 to TRBJ2-5; 10 positions match TRBD2. CDR3 length equals 17 residues. Germline V lookup: CDR1 MGHRA, CDR2 YSYEKL. Losses at the gene ends were 1 base for V and 5 bases for J; bases not matched to a gene: 10.

The chain is built from TRBV28 and TRBJ1-1; no firm D call. CDR1 is MDHEN and CDR2 is SYDVKM in the germline V gene. V was trimmed by 5 bases and J by 5 bases, leaving 18 bases between them. The CDR3 extends over 15 amino acids. The CDR3 loop reads CASSPILGRGTEAFF. CDR3 nucleotide sequence: TGTGCCAGCAGTCCCATCCTAGGCCGCGGGACTGAAGCTTTCTTT.

The chain joins TRBV6-1 to TRBJ2-3; TRBD2 aligns across 8 bases. The CDR3 extends over 15 amino acids. J was trimmed by 4 bases and V by 2 bases; bases with no gene match: 5. Germline assignment: CDR1 MNHNS and CDR2 SASEGT. As DNA, the CDR3 is TGTGCCAGCAGTGAAAGAGCGGGGGCGGCAGATACGCAGTATTTT. This gives the protein CASSERAGAADTQYF.

The V call is TRBV5-3, the J call TRBJ1-1; TRBD1 agrees at 7 bases. TRBV5-3 is treated as an ORF (open reading frame) with a function not yet certain. The CDR3 totals 14 residues. V lost 4 bases and J lost 10; bases outside the gene matches: 13. The chain's CDR3 is CARSPRTGYVGAFF. The CDR3, as DNA: TGTGCCAGAAGCCCCCGGACAGGCTACGTAGGAGCTTTCTTT.